The entry below gives a single TCR beta chain sequence along with its context. Method: immunoSEQ multiplex PCR; TCRdb's copy keeps in-frame clones and lacks some. This table holds about 260,000 clones, 88% found once. The data belong to a study of blood T cell repertoires in COVID-19. Germline V gives CDR1 MDHEN, CDR2 SYDVKM. Unmatched junction bases numbered 9, after V lost 5 bases and J lost 3 bases. The CDR3 runs 15 residues. This TCR was recovered from a woman between 45 and 65 years old who had recovered from COVID-19. The chain joins TRBV28 to TRBJ1-2, with 7 bases that match TRBD1. Sequencing was carried out using PBMCs or T cells enriched from blood (not recorded which). The CDR3 DNA follows: TGTGCCAGCAGTGGCTTCAGGGGGTTGGACTATGGCTACACCTTC. Amino acid sequence: CASSGFRGLDYGYTF.